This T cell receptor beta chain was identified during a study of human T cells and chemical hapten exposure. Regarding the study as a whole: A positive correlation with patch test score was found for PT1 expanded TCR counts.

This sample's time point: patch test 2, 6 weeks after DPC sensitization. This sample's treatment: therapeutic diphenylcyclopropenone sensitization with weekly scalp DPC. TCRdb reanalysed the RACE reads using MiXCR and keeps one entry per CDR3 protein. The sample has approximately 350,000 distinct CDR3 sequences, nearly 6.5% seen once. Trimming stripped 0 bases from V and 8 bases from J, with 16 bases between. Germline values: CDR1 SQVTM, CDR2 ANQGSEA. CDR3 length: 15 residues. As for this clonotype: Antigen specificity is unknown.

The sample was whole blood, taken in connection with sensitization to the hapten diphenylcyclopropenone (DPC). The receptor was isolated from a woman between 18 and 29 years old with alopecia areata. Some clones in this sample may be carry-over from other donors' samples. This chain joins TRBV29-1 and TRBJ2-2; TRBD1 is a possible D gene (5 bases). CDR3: CSVEDLRTWSGELFF. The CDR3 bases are TGCAGCGTTGAAGATCTGAGGACATGGAGTGGGGAGCTGTTTTTT.